The clone carrying this T cell receptor beta chain was seen more than once but under ten times. The data were taken from a study of T cell repertoires in cytomegalovirus infection. MiXCR, run by TCRdb on the reads, gives a single entry per CDR3 protein. This sample has approximately 250,000 distinct CDR3 sequences, with approximately 9.2% found just once. V lost 0 bases and J 3 bases, leaving 12 bases between the germline ends. This CDR3 is built from 16 residues. CDR1 SGHVS and CDR2 FNYEAQ come from the germline V gene. The receptor was isolated from a human donor in good health (CMV status not recorded). Some clones in this sample may be carry-over from other donors' samples. The V and J genes are TRBV7-6 and TRBJ1-5; possibly TRBD1 for D (5 bases). Sequenced material: PBMCs. CDR3 protein: CASSLARGGNNQPQHF. DNA for the CDR3: TGTGCCAGCAGCTTAGCTAGGGGCGGTAACAATCAGCCCCAGCATTTT.